This T cell receptor (beta chain) was profiled in a study of Ad26.COV2.S vaccination and SARS-CoV-2 variants. Study-wide background: Into the muscle, Ad26.COV2.S was dosed once or twice, 56 days apart.

Concerning this clone: Antigen unknown.

Stated treatment: around 19 received Ad26.COV2.S at low or high dose, single or two shots; a few received placebo; per-sample allocation not given. Day 63 after the first injection of vaccine or placebo was the sampling time. This CDR3 spans 17 amino acids. Germline trimming cut 5 bases from V and 5 bases from J; bases unmatched to any gene: 17. Germline CDR1 and CDR2: MNHEY and SMNVEV (reference sequence). The study's findings and limits: CD8+ and CD4+ T cells specific for spike reportedly responded with substantial breadth after vaccination.

The protocol was immunoSEQ multiplex PCR, while the TCRdb copy is restricted to in-frame clones and leaves out a portion. The sample lists hundreds of thousands of clones, more than 75% seen once, with 3.4% in the top ten. The sequence was collected from a person aged 18-60 years who received the Ad26.COV2.S COVID-19 vaccine or a placebo. Sequenced material: peripheral blood, taken in a trial of Ad26.COV2.S vaccine versus placebo. The V and J genes are TRBV27 and TRBJ2-5, with TRBD2 matching 7 bases. The CDR3 DNA reads as TGTGCCAGCAGTCCTCCCCCGTGGGGTGTCGGGGGGGAGACCCAGTACTTC. Translated, it gives CASSPPPWGVGGETQYF.